This T cell receptor beta chain was captured by sequencing in a study of immune cell composition in non-small cell lung cancer. The protocol was immunoSEQ multiplex PCR, while the TCRdb copy is restricted to in-frame clones and leaves out a portion. The sample holds about 6,600 clones, around 75% seen once. Study-wide results and caveats: Lung adenocarcinomas had lower top 10 clone scores and clonality than squamous tumours. Overall clonality, unlike maximal tumour-associated clone frequency, did not predict TIL reactivity. No significant correlation existed between pack-years smoked and tumour clonality. Clones >0.5% enriched in tumour were rarer in adenocarcinoma (roughly 35%) than squamous (roughly 80%).

Trimming shortened V by 5 bases and J by 2 bases, and 11 bases separated the two germline ends. Germline V gene data show CDR1 as MDHEN and CDR2 as SYDVKM. The CDR3 runs 14 residues. To note about this clone: The antigen remains unidentified.

Sequenced: lung tumor tissue. This clonotype was obtained from a human donor with non-small cell lung cancer. The chain recombines TRBV28 with TRBJ2-3, with D possibly matching TRBD2 (6 bases). The CDR3 sequence is CASSPAGITDTQYF. In DNA, the CDR3 is TGTGCCAGCAGTCCCGCGGGGATCACAGATACGCAGTATTTT.